This T cell receptor (beta chain) was sequenced for a study of response to subunit inactivated influenza vaccine. General study findings and limits: The authors suggested that every seasonal influenza vaccination recruits few new T cells.

This clonotype was counted many times. What it recognizes is unknown. TCRdb re-analysed the RT-PCR reads in MiXCR, keeping a single row per CDR3 protein. Of about half a million distinct CDR3 sequences in the sample, approximately 11% were seen once. V shed 8 bases, J shed 6 bases, and the junction held 7 bases outside the gene matches. Per the germline V gene, CDR1 is WSHSY and CDR2 is SAAADI. This CDR3 has 14 residues. This TCR derives from a man between 50 and 59 years old who received an inactivated influenza vaccine. This specimen was PBMCs from blood, taken roughly 46 days after vaccination. This chain connects TRBV10-2 to TRBJ2-7; 13 bases agree with TRBD2. The CDR3 loop reads CASGERLAGGEQYF. The CDR3 DNA sequence: TGCGCCAGCGGGGAAAGACTAGCGGGGGGCGAGCAGTACTTC.